A selection of T cell receptor beta chains follows, all from one sample in a study of human T cells and chemical hapten exposure. TCRdb re-analysed the RACE reads in MiXCR, keeping a single row per CDR3 protein. This sample has about 120,000 distinct CDR3 sequences, with 9.5% to 13% found just once. The sample in question was whole blood, obtained in connection with sensitization to the hapten diphenylcyclopropenone (DPC). The origin of the receptors is a woman between 50 and 59 years old with alopecia areata. Some clones in this sample may be carry-over from other donors' samples. CDR3s include the opening cysteine and the closing phenylalanine or tryptophan. D genes are given only for firm matches. Rows give clone size only sometimes, using once, few, many, or a class for an expanded clone.

V gene	D gene	J gene	clone size	CDR3 DNA	CDR3 protein
TRBV12-3/TRBV12-4	.	TRBJ2-5	many	TGTGCCAGCAGACCAGGATTCCAAGAGACCCAGTACTTC	CASRPGFQETQYF
TRBV5-1	TRBD2	TRBJ2-3	.	TGCGCCAGCAGCTTGGTAGCGGGATTCACAGATACGCAGTATTTT	CASSLVAGFTDTQYF
TRBV9	.	TRBJ2-1	few	TGTGCCAGCAGCGCCCTAGCGAATGAGCAGTTCTTC	CASSALANEQFF
TRBV28	.	TRBJ2-7	few	TGTGCCAGCAGCCTCCCCTTCACCTACGAGCAGTACTTC	CASSLPFTYEQYF
TRBV7-9	.	TRBJ1-5	few	TGTGCCAGCAGCTCGACAGGCAATCAGCCCCAGCATTTT	CASSSTGNQPQHF
TRBV20-1	TRBD1	TRBJ1-5	.	TGCAGTGCTAGAACAGGGGGATATCACAATCAGCCCCAGCATTTT	CSARTGGYHNQPQHF
TRBV5-5	.	TRBJ1-5	many	TGTGCCAGCAGCCCTATGGGCAGCAATCAGCCCCAGCATTTT	CASSPMGSNQPQHF
TRBV12-3/TRBV12-4	.	TRBJ2-1	many	TGTGCCAGCAGTCCCCCGAAGAATTTCTTCTCCTACAATGAGCAGTTCTTC	CASSPPKNFFSYNEQFF
TRBV10-2	.	TRBJ1-1	many	TGCGCCAGCAGGCCCAGGGAAGAAACTGAAGCTTTCTTT	CASRPREETEAFF
TRBV28	TRBD1	TRBJ2-7	.	TGTGCCAGCAGTAAAGGGACAGGGGCATCCTACGAGCAGTACTTC	CASSKGTGASYEQYF
TRBV7-2	.	TRBJ2-2	few	TGTGCCAGCAGCTTAGCGCGCCCCGGGGAGCTGTTTTTT	CASSLARPGELFF
TRBV6-5	.	TRBJ1-5	few	TGTGCCAGCAGCCTCACCCAGGGGCTTAATCAGCCCCAGCATTTT	CASSLTQGLNQPQHF
TRBV28	.	TRBJ2-4	.	TGTGCCAGCAGTTTGCCAGGGGCGCAGACCAAAAACATTCAGTACTTC	CASSLPGAQTKNIQYF
TRBV12-3/TRBV12-4	.	TRBJ1-1	many	TGTGCCAGCAGCCGGCAGGTGAACACTGAAGCTTTCTTT	CASSRQVNTEAFF
TRBV4-2	TRBD1	TRBJ2-7	.	TGTGCCAGCAGCCCCATGGGACAGGGGAAGAACTACGAGCAGTACTTC	CASSPMGQGKNYEQYF
TRBV27	.	TRBJ1-2	many	TGTGCCAGCAGCCAGGGAGGGCAGGGCTACACCTTC	CASSQGGQGYTF
TRBV5-1	TRBD2	TRBJ2-3	.	TGCGCCAGCAGCTTGGAGCGGGAGGGCCGAGATACGCAGTATTTT	CASSLEREGRDTQYF
TRBV7-8	.	TRBJ1-1	many	TGTGCCAGCAGCTCATACAGGGAAAGCACTGAAGCTTTCTTT	CASSSYRESTEAFF
TRBV7-2	TRBD2	TRBJ2-7	few	TGTGCCAGCAGCAGCAGCGGGAGTTACGAGCAGTACTTC	CASSSSGSYEQYF
TRBV28	.	TRBJ1-2	.	TGTGCCACCTTCCGTAGGGGGATAGGTGGCTACACCTTC	CATFRRGIGGYTF
TRBV5-1	.	TRBJ1-5	.	TGCGCCAGTCGGACAGATAGCAATCAGCCCCAGCATTTT	CASRTDSNQPQHF
TRBV28	.	TRBJ1-2	.	TGTGCCAGCAGTTTATTTCAGGGGAACTATGGCTACACCTTC	CASSLFQGNYGYTF
TRBV6-6	.	TRBJ2-3	many	TGTGCCAGCAGACCCCGACAGGCTAGCACAGATACGCAGTATTTT	CASRPRQASTDTQYF
TRBV6-1	TRBD1	TRBJ2-7	few	TGTGCCAGCAGTGAAACGGGACAGGGGTACGAGCAGTACTTC	CASSETGQGYEQYF
TRBV4-2	.	TRBJ2-7	few	TGTGCCAGCAGTGAAGGAAGCGGCGTAGGTTACGAGCAGTACTTC	CASSEGSGVGYEQYF
TRBV29-1	.	TRBJ1-3	few	TGCAGCGTTGAAGAACCAGCCTCTGGAAACACCATATATTTT	CSVEEPASGNTIYF
TRBV20-1	.	TRBJ1-2	.	TGCAGTGGAGGGGGATATGGCTACACCTTC	CSGGGYGYTF
TRBV7-2	TRBD2	TRBJ2-7	many	TGTGCCAGCAGCTCCGTAGCGGGAGGGCCATACGAGCAGTACTTC	CASSSVAGGPYEQYF